Below, 26 T cell receptor beta chains from the same sample are listed, as sequenced in a study of CD8+CD57+ T cells in acquired aplastic anemia. Researchers used genomic DNA as the template to profile TCR beta VDJ and CDR3. TCRdb reanalysed the reads using MiXCR and keeps one entry per CDR3 protein. Among about 150,000 distinct CDR3 sequences, 52% were seen once, and the ten largest hold approximately 12%. By flow cytometry, patients selected for sequencing had shown an expansion of CD8+CD57+ cells. Sample: sorted CD4+, CD8+, or CD8+CD57+ T cells (not recorded which) from PBMCs. These receptors all stem from a human donor with aplastic anemia.

In the case of this clonotype: Relative to the germline gene, one junction end is altered; a read error may explain this. The chain carries TRBV20-1 and TRBJ2-7, with 7 bases identical to TRBD1. The CDR3 spans 15 residues. Germline CDR1 and CDR2: DFQATT and SNEGSKA (reference sequence). CDR3 sequence: CSARLDRSYSHEQYF. The DNA of the CDR3 is TGCAGTGCTAGGCTGGACAGGAGCTACTCCCACGAGCAGTACTTC.

The table lists this clonotype with a few counts. J is TRBJ2-2 and V is TRBV10-3; D perhaps matches TRBD2 (5 bases). Germline CDR1 is ENHRY and CDR2 is SYGVKD. Trimming shortened V by 10 bases and J by 2 bases, and 8 bases separated the two germline ends. The CDR3 extends over 12 amino acids. The CDR3 loop reads CATEGNTGELFF. CDR3 coding DNA: TGTGCCACCGAGGGAAACACCGGGGAGCTGTTTTTT.

This chain uses TRBV7-7 with TRBJ2-5; weak D call: TRBD2 (5 bases). Germline loops: CDR1 SSHAT, CDR2 FNYEAQ (reference sequence). The CDR3 extends over 12 amino acids. Trimming stripped 5 bases from V and 9 bases from J, with 13 bases between. DNA of the CDR3: TGTGCCAGCAGCACCGCCAGGAGGCCCCAGTACTTC. Its protein product is CASSTARRPQYF.

Of note for this clonotype: The germline gene is not matched at one end of the junction; a read error may be the cause. The V gene is TRBV3-1, the J gene TRBJ2-7, with a weak D call TRBD1 (5 bases). The end of the DNA is better explained by TRBJ2-1, so the J call may be wrong. From germline, CDR1 is LGHDT and CDR2 YNNKEL (reference sequence). The length of the CDR3 is 16 residues. The DNA of the CDR3 is TGTGCCAGCAGCCTCTCAAGTAGGGGTCCGTACAATGACCAGTTCTTC. Protein: CASSLSSRGPYNDQFF.

There are many counts of this clonotype. CDR3 protein: CSASGGSYEQYF. The CDR3 nucleotides are TGCAGTGCAAGTGGTGGTTCCTACGAGCAGTACTTC. The V call is TRBV20-1, the J call TRBJ2-7; D remains unclear. Trimming pared 6 bases from V and 1 base from J, leaving 10 bases between. CDR3 length equals 12 residues. CDR1 is DFQATT, CDR2 SNEGSKA, per germline (reference sequence).

The chain is built from TRBV25-1 and TRBJ1-6; perhaps TRBD1 as D (5 bases). Germline CDR1 is MGHDK and CDR2 is SYGVNS. Trimming removed 5 bases at V and 0 bases at J, with 14 bases between. The CDR3 runs 17 residues. This CDR3 is CASSPRAGSSYNSPLHF. CDR3 sequence (DNA): TGTGCCAGCAGTCCCCGAGCAGGGAGCTCCTATAATTCACCCCTCCACTTT.

The rearrangement joins TRBV10-3 to TRBJ2-2; D gene unclear. Trimming cost V 7 bases and J 4 bases, with 13 bases left between them. This CDR3 comprises 14 residues. CDR1 and CDR2 (germline): ENHRY, SYGVKD. As DNA, the CDR3 is TGTGCCATCACCGGGCCCGACGGCACCGGGGAGCTGTTTTTT. This encodes CAITGPDGTGELFF.

V is TRBV10-3 and J is TRBJ1-2; possibly TRBD1 for D (5 bases). The CDR3 length is 15 residues. Trimming took off 2 bases at V and 0 bases at J, with 10 bases between the two ends. Germline V lookup: CDR1 ENHRY, CDR2 SYGVKD. In nucleotides, the CDR3 is TGTGCCATCAGTGAGACAGGCGCTCCTAACTATGGCTACACCTTC. This gives the protein CAISETGAPNYGYTF.

The V gene is TRBV29-1, the J gene TRBJ1-2; D gene uncertain. V was shortened by 4 bases and J by 0 bases, with 15 bases between the two germline ends. This CDR3 has 15 residues. CDR1 is SQVTM and CDR2 is ANQGSEA in the germline V gene. The CDR3 is CSVVDSSGANYGYTF. CDR3 sequence (DNA): TGCAGCGTTGTTGATTCGTCGGGCGCTAACTATGGCTACACCTTC.

The chain employs TRBV10-3 and TRBJ2-7; TRBD1 aligns across 9 bases. This CDR3 has 12 amino acids. Trimming removed 10 bases from V and 5 bases from J; junction bases left unmatched: 6. The germline V gene encodes CDR1 ENHRY and CDR2 SYGVKD. CDR3: CATGQGLNEQYF. In DNA, the CDR3 is TGTGCCACCGGACAGGGGCTCAACGAGCAGTACTTC.

CDR3 nucleotide sequence: TGTGCCAGCGGATTCCGGGACAGCGTCTCACCCCTCCACTTT. It translates to CASGFRDSVSPLHF. The chain has TRBV5-8 and TRBJ1-6, with 7 positions matching TRBD1. Per germline, CDR1 SGHTS and CDR2 YDEGEE. The CDR3 totals 14 residues. J gave up 10 bases and V 7 bases, and 11 bases lay outside the gene matches.

As DNA, the CDR3 is TGTGCCAGCAGTTACTCGGAGGGCTACAATGAGCAGTTCTTC. Protein product: CASSYSEGYNEQFF. This chain links TRBV6-2 or TRBV6-3 with TRBJ2-1; tentatively, D is TRBD2 (6 bases). The V gene's germline CDR1 is MNHEY and CDR2 SVGEGT. This CDR3 spans 14 amino acids. Trimming removed 0 bases from V and 3 bases from J, with 6 bases in between.

This clonotype was counted between two and nine times. CDR3 nucleotides: TGCGCCAGCAGCCCCCAGGGGCGGGACTATGGCTACACCTTC. Translating it yields CASSPQGRDYGYTF. The chain has TRBV5-1 and TRBJ1-2, with a tentative D call TRBD1 (6 bases). V gave up 4 bases and J gave up 3 bases, with 13 bases separating them. The CDR3 extends over 14 amino acids. CDR1 is SGHRS and CDR2 is YFSETQ in the germline V gene.

This clonotype showed up just a few times. This chain links TRBV7-2 with TRBJ2-1, with no clear D. Trimming took off 5 bases at V and 5 bases at J, with 10 bases between the two ends. The germline V gene encodes CDR1 SGHTA and CDR2 FQGNSA. The CDR3 has 13 amino acids. As DNA, the CDR3 is TGTGCCAGCAGCACGGACCGTGACAATGAGCAGTTCTTC. As protein: CASSTDRDNEQFF.

V gene TRBV15 combines with J gene TRBJ2-3; 8 nucleotides match TRBD1. Germline loops: CDR1 LNHNV, CDR2 YYDKDF (reference sequence). V gave up 5 bases and J gave up 5 bases; unmatched junction bases: 9. CDR3 size: 15 residues. In DNA, the CDR3 is TGTGCCACCAGCTACCGACAGGGGAAGTTAGATACGCAGTATTTT. It encodes CATSYRQGKLDTQYF.

This clonotype was counted between two and nine times. The chain links TRBV2 to TRBJ2-1, with 11 bases fitting TRBD2. Germline CDR1 reads SNHLY; CDR2 reads FYNNEI. The CDR3 has 14 residues. V was clipped by 6 bases and J by 9 bases; unmatched bases: 7. CDR3 amino acids: CASSALAGEGEQFF. The CDR3 DNA is TGTGCCAGCAGCGCACTAGCGGGGGAGGGTGAGCAGTTCTTC.

This clonotype was counted ten times or more. The chain is built from TRBV6-5 and TRBJ1-2; the D gene is possibly TRBD1 (5 bases). V lost 2 bases to trimming and J lost 2 bases, with 9 bases between them. This CDR3 region has 14 residues. The V gene's germline CDR1 is MNHEY and CDR2 SVGAGI. CDR3 region: CASSYGGTNYGYTF. DNA of the CDR3: TGTGCCAGCAGTTACGGGGGGACCAACTATGGCTACACCTTC.

This clonotype was detected only a few times. This may be a read error, as it is one base from a much larger clone. The J gene is TRBJ2-7, the V gene TRBV7-9; D remains ambiguous. Germline loops: CDR1 SEHNR, CDR2 FQNEAQ (reference sequence). V lost 5 bases, J lost 0 bases, and 14 bases lay in between. The CDR3 consists of 15 residues. Here the CDR3 reads CASSQESVGSYEQYF. In DNA form, the CDR3 reads TGTGCCAGCAGCCAAGAAAGCGTGGGCTCCTACGAGCAGTACTTC.

This clonotype was counted ten times or more. The chain recombines TRBV6-4 with TRBJ2-3; 8 bases agree with TRBD2. V shed 3 bases and J 2 bases; nucleotides not matched to a gene: 7. This CDR3 comprises 16 residues. Germline V lookup: CDR1 MRHNA, CDR2 SNTAGT. CDR3 protein: CASSESVRGATDTQYF. The CDR3 bases are TGTGCCAGCAGTGAATCTGTGCGGGGGGCCACAGATACGCAGTATTTT.

The gene calls are TRBV24-1 and TRBJ2-7; 11 bases are shared with TRBD1. The length of the CDR3 is 16 residues. The trim removed 3 bases at V and 1 base at J, leaving 4 bases unmatched. Germline CDR1 reads KGHDR; CDR2 reads SFDVKD. CDR3 nucleotide sequence: TGTGCCACCAGTGATCTGGGGGACAGGGGGTCCTACGAGCAGTACTTC. Protein: CATSDLGDRGSYEQYF.

This clonotype showed up just once. The chain uses TRBV6-5 and TRBJ1-2; a weak D match, TRBD1 (5 bases). This CDR3 region has 14 residues. CDR1 is MNHEY and CDR2 is SVGAGI in the germline V gene. Between the trimmed V and J ends, which lost 6 bases and 5 bases, there was a span of 16 bases. Here the CDR3 DNA reads TGTGCCAGCAGACTCGAGGGGCAGTCTTATGGCTACACCTTC. Its protein product is CASRLEGQSYGYTF.

The chain is built from TRBV5-1 and TRBJ1-1; D may be TRBD1 (6 bases). The CDR3 loop spans 15 amino acids. Germline values: CDR1 SGHRS, CDR2 YFSETQ. Trimming removed 4 bases at V and 5 bases at J, with 18 bases between. The DNA of the CDR3 is TGCGCCAGCAGCAGCACGGGACACCAGAGGACTGAAGCTTTCTTT. It encodes CASSSTGHQRTEAFF.

This sequence joins TRBV7-9 and TRBJ1-6, with TRBD1 as a possible D gene (6 bases). Germline CDR1 and CDR2: SEHNR and FQNEAQ (reference sequence). This CDR3 has 15 amino acids. V lost 5 bases to trimming and J lost 11 bases, with 19 bases between them. The chain's CDR3 is CASSGVGGGMTPLHF. In DNA, the CDR3 is TGTGCCAGCAGCGGAGTAGGGGGTGGTATGACACCCCTCCACTTT.

CDR3 loop: CASSDPHTEAFF. The CDR3 region has the DNA TGTGCCAGCAGTGATCCCCACACTGAAGCTTTCTTT. The chain has TRBV2 and TRBJ1-1; no definite D call. Germline V gives CDR1 SNHLY, CDR2 FYNNEI. The V end lost 3 bases, the J end lost 3 bases, and 5 bases lay between the germline ends. CDR3 length equals 12 residues.

J is TRBJ2-7 and V is TRBV12-5, with 16 bases fitting TRBD2. The V and J ends lost 5 bases and 7 bases, in that order; junction bases with no gene match: 5. The germline V gene encodes CDR1 LGHNT and CDR2 FRNRAP. CDR3 size: 15 residues. CDR3 DNA sequence: TGTGCTAGTGGTCTGGGACTAGCGGGAGGGGTGGAGCAGTACTTC. It specifies CASGLGLAGGVEQYF.

The chain carries TRBV24-1 and TRBJ2-2, with D possibly matching TRBD2 (6 bases). CDR1 KGHDR and CDR2 SFDVKD come from the germline V gene. The V end lost 4 bases, the J end lost 5 bases, and 7 bases lay between the germline ends. The length of the CDR3 is 13 residues. The DNA of the CDR3 is TGTGCCACCAGTGAAGGAGGGACCGGGGAGCTGTTTTTT. It is translated as CATSEGGTGELFF.